These 22 T cell receptor beta chains were sequenced from one sample in a study of prognosis after radiotherapy for stage I lung cancer. From genomic DNA, two-round multiplex PCR was used to amplify TCR beta CDR3. Gene-specific TRBV and TRBJ primers were used in PCR round one. MiXCR, run by TCRdb on the multiplex PCR reads, gives a single entry per CDR3 protein. The sample includes about 35,000 distinct CDR3 sequences, less than 40% seen only once; the top ten take approximately 16%. The sample consisted of PBMCs, taken before or after stereotactic body radiation therapy (not recorded which). The receptors were gathered from a donor aged 50 or older with non-small cell lung cancer.

This clonotype occurred a few times. This chain connects TRBV3-1 to TRBJ2-5; tentative D call: TRBD2 (6 bases). Germline CDR1 LGHDT, CDR2 YNNKEL (reference sequence). This CDR3 contains 17 residues. Trimming removed 1 base at V and 5 bases at J, with 20 bases between. The CDR3 sequence is CASSQGNPRRGRETQYF. The CDR3 nucleotides read TGTGCCAGCAGCCAAGGGAATCCTAGGAGGGGAAGGGAGACCCAGTACTTC.

This clonotype is medium-sized within its sample. The CDR3 bases are TGTGCCAGCAGTGGGACTAGCGGGAGAGCTGAGCAGTTCTTC. Protein product: CASSGTSGRAEQFF. This chain links TRBV12-3 or TRBV12-4 with TRBJ2-1; 14 bases fit TRBD2. This CDR3 has 14 amino acids. V lost 5 bases to trimming and J lost 9 bases; unmatched junction nucleotides: 3.

This clonotype rates as medium-sized. The genes are TRBV27 and TRBJ1-6; D might be TRBD1 (5 bases). V lost 0 bases and J 7 bases, leaving 10 bases between the germline ends. Germline V CDR1 and CDR2: MNHEY, SMNVEV (reference sequence). The CDR3 runs to 15 residues. The CDR3 region has the DNA TGTGCCAGCAGTTTATCGAGGGGTGGAAATTCACCCCTCCACTTT. Translating it yields CASSLSRGGNSPLHF.

This rearrangement joins TRBV9 to TRBJ2-3, with a possible D match to TRBD2 (6 bases). The CDR3 is made up of 16 amino acids. V gave up 7 bases and J gave up 5 bases, with 23 bases separating them. CDR1 is SGDLS, CDR2 YYNGEE, per germline. CDR3 in DNA: TGTGCCAGCGCCCCTTCGTGGGAGGCGGGTAAAGATACGCAGTATTTT. Protein: CASAPSWEAGKDTQYF.

As concerns this clonotype: A far larger clone lies a single base away; this is likely a read error. Here the CDR3 reads CASSERTWPNYGYTF. The DNA of the CDR3 is TGTGCCAGCAGTGAGAGGACATGGCCTAACTATGGCTACACCTTC. This chain joins TRBV6-4 and TRBJ1-2, with D perhaps matching TRBD1 (5 bases). V shed 3 bases and J shed 0 bases, with 11 bases lying between them. Germline V gene data show CDR1 as MRHNA and CDR2 as SNTAGT. The CDR3 runs to 15 residues.

This clonotype was observed many times. The chain uses TRBV19 and TRBJ2-6; D is possibly TRBD1 or TRBD2 (6 bases each). Looked up from germline, CDR1 is LNHDA and CDR2 is SQIVND (reference sequence). With 4 bases removed from V and 0 bases from J, the gap between germline ends came to 13 bases. The length of the CDR3 is 17 residues. CDR3 residues: CASSTQGGSSGANVLTF. CDR3 nucleotides: TGTGCCAGTAGTACACAGGGAGGAAGCTCTGGGGCCAACGTCCTGACTTTC.

V gene TRBV5-4 combines with J gene TRBJ2-7; 8 positions match TRBD1. Germline CDR1 and CDR2: SGHNT and YYREEE (reference sequence). The CDR3 is made up of 15 amino acids. After removal of 4 bases from V and 3 bases from J, the junction contained 9 bases not matched to a gene. CDR3 protein: CASSLGQGFVYEQYF. In nucleotides, the CDR3 is TGTGCCAGCAGCCTAGGACAGGGCTTTGTCTACGAGCAGTACTTC. The full variable domain, in which reference TRBV5-4 and TRBJ2-7 provide the parts outside the CDR3, is ETGVTQSPTHLIKTRGQQVTLRCSSQSGHNTVSWYQQALGQGPQFIFQYYREEENGRGNFPPRFSGLQFPNYSSELNVNALELDDSALYLCASSLGQGFVYEQYFGPGTRLTVT.

This clonotype was observed at least ten times. The V call is TRBV2, the J call TRBJ2-2, with TRBD2 identical over 9 bases. This CDR3 has 16 amino acids. V shed 2 bases, J shed 4 bases, and the junction held 5 bases outside the gene matches. Germline V CDR1 and CDR2: SNHLY, FYNNEI. CDR3 in DNA: TGTGCCAGCAGTGAATTACGCGGGAGGGGCACCGGGGAGCTGTTTTTT. This codes for CASSELRGRGTGELFF.

This clonotype was observed at least ten times. V is TRBV4-1 and J is TRBJ2-1; 9 nucleotides agree with TRBD1. V dropped 4 bases and J dropped 6; count of bases not matched to a gene: 13. The CDR3 loop spans 17 amino acids. CDR1 MGHRA and CDR2 YSYEKL come from the germline V gene. CDR3 coding DNA: TGCGCCAGCAGCCTTACACTGGGACAGGGAAGAACCAATGAGCAGTTCTTC. It codes for CASSLTLGQGRTNEQFF.

Notes on this clonotype: A much larger clonotype is one base distant, so this may be a read error. V is TRBV6-1 and J is TRBJ1-4; D gene unclear. The CDR3 extends over 16 amino acids. V was shortened by 10 bases and J by 3 bases, with 21 bases between the two germline ends. From germline, CDR1 is MNHNS and CDR2 SASEGT. CDR3 DNA: TGTGCCACGCGGGTGGGCTCTGTTCGGGCTAATGAAAAACTGTTTTTT. It codes for CATRVGSVRANEKLFF.

This clonotype was counted at least ten times. CDR3 loop: CAWSVDRVGTEAFF. As DNA, the CDR3 is TGTGCCTGGAGTGTAGACAGGGTGGGCACTGAAGCTTTCTTT. The V call is TRBV30, the J call TRBJ1-1; 7 nucleotides agree with TRBD1. Germline V lookup: CDR1 GTSNPN, CDR2 SVGIG (reference sequence). J was trimmed by 4 bases and V by 0 bases; bases with no gene match: 5. CDR3 size: 14 residues.

A note on this clonotype: With a far larger clone one base away, a read error is the likely cause. The V call is TRBV5-1, the J call TRBJ2-7; possible D gene TRBD2, 6 bases. The J call may be wrong; the DNA end is better matched by TRBJ2-1. Per germline, CDR1 SGHRS and CDR2 YFSETQ. CDR3 size: 12 residues. The CDR3 DNA follows: TGCGCCAGCAGACTGGGACTTCTTGAGCAGTTCTTC. It specifies CASRLGLLEQFF.

Many counts were recorded for this clonotype. This chain joins TRBV4-2 and TRBJ2-1; 10 bases map to TRBD2. J lost 7 bases, V lost 5 bases, and 11 bases had no gene match. CDR3 size: 16 residues. Germline V gene lookup returns CDR1 LGHNA and CDR2 YNFKEQ. CDR3 in DNA: TGTGCCAGCAGCTTCGGACTAGCGGATTTTTGGAATGAGCAGTTCTTC. The encoded protein is CASSFGLADFWNEQFF.

The sample holds many counts of this clonotype. This chain uses TRBV5-1 with TRBJ1-3; possible D gene TRBD1, 5 bases. With 0 bases removed from V and 5 bases from J, the gap between germline ends came to 12 bases. Germline V gives CDR1 SGHRS, CDR2 YFSETQ. CDR3 size: 15 residues. The DNA of the CDR3 is TGCGCCAGCAGCTTGGCAGGGAGGAGAAGAAACACCATATATTTT. This gives the protein CASSLAGRRRNTIYF. The whole variable domain, filled in from reference TRBV5-1 and TRBJ1-3, reads KAGVTQTPRYLIKTRGQQVTLSCSPISGHRSVSWYQQTPGQGLQFLFEYFSETQRNKGNFPGRFSGRQFSNSRSEMNVSTLELGDSALYLCASSLAGRRRNTIYFGEGSWLTVV.

The rearrangement joins TRBV20-1 to TRBJ1-2; TRBD1 matches at 8 bases. The CDR3 is made up of 14 amino acids. CDR1 and CDR2 from the germline V gene are DFQATT and SNEGSKA (reference sequence). The V and J ends lost 6 bases and 4 bases, in that order; junction bases with no gene match: 10. The CDR3 bases are TGCAGTGCCGAACCTAGGACAGGGATCTATGGCTACACCTTC. Amino acids: CSAEPRTGIYGYTF.

Written as DNA, the CDR3 is TGTGCCAGCAGCTCCCGACCCGGACAGGTAATGGGCTACGAGCAGTACTTC. Translating it yields CASSSRPGQVMGYEQYF. The chain recombines TRBV6-1 with TRBJ2-7; TRBD1 agrees at 7 bases. V trimming: 6 bases; J trimming: 3 bases; junction bases outside the gene matches: 17. CDR1 MNHNS and CDR2 SASEGT come from the germline V gene. The CDR3 spans 17 residues.

This clonotype has at least ten counts. The gene calls are TRBV12-3 or TRBV12-4 and TRBJ2-7; perhaps D is TRBD1 or TRBD2 (6 bases each). Between the trimmed V and J ends, which lost 2 bases and 2 bases, there was a span of 16 bases. The CDR3 runs to 16 residues. CDR3 nucleotide sequence: TGTGCCAGCAGTTTAAGGACGGGGGCCACCCCCTACGAGCAGTACTTC. Amino acids: CASSLRTGATPYEQYF.

CDR3 nucleotides: TGCAGTGCTGAGATTGGCGGAAACACCATATATTTT. It is translated as CSAEIGGNTIYF. The chain joins TRBV20-1 to TRBJ1-3; D not resolved. This CDR3 is built from 12 residues. Trimming pared 5 bases from V and 4 bases from J, leaving 9 bases between. Germline CDR1 DFQATT, CDR2 SNEGSKA (reference sequence).

Comments on this clonotype: Its ends do not fully match the called genes, so a read error is possible. The rearrangement links TRBV7-9 to TRBJ2-7; 8 nucleotides match TRBD2. The CDR3 runs 14 residues. The germline V gene has CDR1 SEHNR and CDR2 FQNEAQ (reference sequence). DNA for the CDR3: TGTGCCAGCAGATTGGCGGGAGGCTCCTACGAGAAGTACTTC. Protein product: CASRLAGGSYEKYF.

This clonotype has more than one count but fewer than ten. This rearrangement joins TRBV6-1 to TRBJ2-1, with TRBD2 identical over 14 bases. V was pared by 5 bases and J by 8 bases, with 11 bases of the junction left unmatched. Germline CDR1 is MNHNS and CDR2 is SASEGT. The CDR3 is made up of 17 amino acids. The DNA for the CDR3 is TGTGCCAGCAGTACCTCCGGGACTAGCGGGAGTTGGGATGAGCAGTTCTTC. This translates into CASSTSGTSGSWDEQFF.

This clonotype was seen ten or more times. V is TRBV9 and J is TRBJ2-5, with D possibly being TRBD2 (6 bases). This CDR3 spans 15 amino acids. Trimming left V 2 bases short and J 1 base short, with 12 bases between. Germline CDR1 is SGDLS and CDR2 is YYNGEE. The DNA of the CDR3 is TGTGCCAGCAGCGTGGCCGGGGGAGTCCAAGAGACCCAGTACTTC. This translates into CASSVAGGVQETQYF. Full variable domain (rest looked up from reference TRBV9 and TRBJ2-5): DSGVTQTPKHLITATGQRVTLRCSPRSGDLSVYWYQQSLDQGLQFLIQYYNGEERAKGNILERFSAQQFPDLHSELNLSSLELGDSALYFCASSVAGGVQETQYFGPGTRLLVL.

This clonotype was seen repeatedly, ten times or more. No conserved phenylalanine or tryptophan ends this CDR3, so it is likely a read error. This rearrangement joins TRBV29-1 to TRBJ2-1; tentatively, D is TRBD1 or TRBD2 (5 bases each). The length of the CDR3 is 15 residues. Germline V gene lookup returns CDR1 SQVTM and CDR2 ANQGSEA. Deletions cut 6 bases from V and 8 bases from J, with 23 bases between. The CDR3 loop reads CSVLGTPRTRDEQFL. DNA of the CDR3: TGCAGCGTCCTCGGGACCCCCAGAACTCGCGATGAGCAGTTCCTC.